The clone carrying this TCR beta chain occurred many times. TCRdb recomputed calls from the 5' RACE reads with MiXCR, one row per CDR3 protein. Found here are 250,000 to 350,000 distinct CDR3 sequences, more than 15% of them singletons; the top ten hold more than 20%. CDR3 size: 14 residues. The V and J ends lost 2 bases and 6 bases, in that order; junction bases with no gene match: 3. The sample comes from a study of T-cell memory formation after mild COVID-19. Looking at the study overall: TCR clustering was largely donor specific.

Sequences were obtained from PBMCs or a T cell subset sorted from them (not recorded which). The receptor comes from a man between 18 and 35 years old who had mild COVID-19 (a few samples of this study predate the infection). Cell type and time point are not known. The chain links TRBV12-3 or TRBV12-4 to TRBJ1-4; TRBD1 matches at 7 bases. CDR3 sequence (DNA): TGTGCCAGCAGTTTACGGCAGGGGGATGAAAAACTGTTTTTT. Its protein is CASSLRQGDEKLFF.